The source of this TCR beta chain is a study of neurological immune-mediated disorders. This clonotype was picked up many times. The junction shows a germline mismatch at one end, possibly a read error. It was by 5'RACE with 10-nucleotide random UMIs that the cDNA was made. TCRdb itself ran the 5' RACE reads through MiXCR, one entry per CDR3 protein. The sample has fewer than 90,000 distinct CDR3 sequences, approximately 5.2% seen once. The clonotype originates from a man younger than 35 with multiple sclerosis. Sequencing used PBMCs.

The CDR3 coding sequence is TGTGCCAGCAAGGGGATTCCCACGAACACTGAAGCTTTCTTT. Translated, it gives CASKGIPTNTEAFF. The V gene is TRBV5-1, the J gene TRBJ1-1; tentative D call: TRBD1 (5 bases). This CDR3 is 14 amino acids long. Germline CDR1 is SGHRS and CDR2 is YFSETQ.